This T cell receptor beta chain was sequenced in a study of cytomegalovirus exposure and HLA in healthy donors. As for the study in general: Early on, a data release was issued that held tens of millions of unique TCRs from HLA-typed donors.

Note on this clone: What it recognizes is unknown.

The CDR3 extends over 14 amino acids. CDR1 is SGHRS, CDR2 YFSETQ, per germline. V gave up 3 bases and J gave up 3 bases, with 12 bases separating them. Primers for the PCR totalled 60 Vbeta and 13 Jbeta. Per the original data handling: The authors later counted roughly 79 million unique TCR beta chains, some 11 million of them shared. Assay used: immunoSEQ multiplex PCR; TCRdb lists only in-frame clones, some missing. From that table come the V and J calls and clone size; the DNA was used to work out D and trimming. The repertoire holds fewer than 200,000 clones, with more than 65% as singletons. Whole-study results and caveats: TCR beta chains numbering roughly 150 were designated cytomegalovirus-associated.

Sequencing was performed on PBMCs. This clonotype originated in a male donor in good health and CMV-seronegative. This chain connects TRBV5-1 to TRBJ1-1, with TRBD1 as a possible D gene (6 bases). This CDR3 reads CASSSQGLDTEAFF. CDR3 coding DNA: TGCGCCAGCAGCTCCCAGGGGTTGGACACTGAAGCTTTCTTT.